These T cell receptor beta chains were read from a single sample in a study of blood T cell repertoires in COVID-19. Only in-frame clones appear in the TCRdb table, and some are missing; sequencing was by immunoSEQ multiplex PCR. The data contain a few hundred thousand clones, roughly 85% of them singletons. The sequencing sample was made of PBMCs or T cells enriched from blood (not recorded which). The receptors stem from a man aged 35 to 55 who had recovered from COVID-19. Both conserved end residues are part of each CDR3. The D gene is left open where the match is weak. Clone size, where shown, is once, few, many, or a class for clones that have expanded.

V gene: TRBV24-1
J gene: TRBJ1-5
clone size: NA
D gene: TRBD1
CDR3 DNA: TGTGCCACCAGTGAACCCGGGACAGGGCCCAATCAGCCCCAGCATTTT
CDR3 protein: CATSEPGTGPNQPQHF

V gene: TRBV6-5
J gene: TRBJ1-4
clone size: NA
D gene: TRBD1
CDR3 DNA: TGTGCCAGCAGTTACAGGCAGGGGGCCGATGAAAAACTGTTTTTT
CDR3 protein: CASSYRQGADEKLFF

V gene: TRBV2
J gene: TRBJ1-2
clone size: NA
D gene: NA
CDR3 DNA: TGTGCCAGCACGATGACAGAGATCTATGGCTACACCTTC
CDR3 protein: CASTMTEIYGYTF

V gene: TRBV18
J gene: TRBJ2-7
clone size: NA
D gene: TRBD1
CDR3 DNA: TGTGCCAGCTCAAAAAATGACGGGACAGGGAGCTCCTACGAGCAGTACTTC
CDR3 protein: CASSKNDGTGSSYEQYF

V gene: TRBV5-6
J gene: TRBJ2-7
clone size: few
D gene: TRBD2
CDR3 DNA: TGTGCCAGCAGCTGGCGGTCGAGCGGGAGGGCCTACGAGCAGTACTTC
CDR3 protein: CASSWRSSGRAYEQYF

V gene: TRBV5-8
J gene: TRBJ2-2
clone size: few
D gene: TRBD2
CDR3 DNA: TGTGCCAGCAGCTACGGACTAGCGGCCTTGAACACCGGGGAGCTGTTTTTT
CDR3 protein: CASSYGLAALNTGELFF

V gene: TRBV6-5
J gene: TRBJ2-7
clone size: NA
D gene: NA
CDR3 DNA: TGTGCCAGCAGTTACCTCTACGAGCAGTACTTC
CDR3 protein: CASSYLYEQYF

V gene: TRBV28
J gene: TRBJ2-2
clone size: NA
D gene: TRBD1
CDR3 DNA: TGTGCCAGCAGGGACGGGACAGGGGTCGGGGAGCTGTTTTTT
CDR3 protein: CASRDGTGVGELFF

V gene: TRBV19
J gene: TRBJ1-2
clone size: NA
D gene: TRBD1
CDR3 DNA: TGTGCCAGTAGTGGGGACAGGGGTTCCTATGGCTACACCTTC
CDR3 protein: CASSGDRGSYGYTF

V gene: TRBV10-3
J gene: TRBJ2-7
clone size: NA
D gene: NA
CDR3 DNA: TGTGCCACCCTCGAGGGACAAAACTACGAGCAGTACTTC
CDR3 protein: CATLEGQNYEQYF

V gene: TRBV15
J gene: TRBJ1-5
clone size: NA
D gene: NA
CDR3 DNA: TGTGCCACCAGCAGAGCCGTCGGTGGCAATCAGCCCCAGCATTTT
CDR3 protein: CATSRAVGGNQPQHF

V gene: TRBV5-1
J gene: TRBJ2-7
clone size: NA
D gene: TRBD1
CDR3 DNA: TGCGCCAGCAGCATAGGACAGGGGCCCTACGAGCAGTACTTC
CDR3 protein: CASSIGQGPYEQYF

V gene: TRBV30
J gene: TRBJ1-4
clone size: NA
D gene: TRBD1
CDR3 DNA: TGTGCCTGGAGTATACAGGGGGCGCACGAAAAACTGTTTTTT
CDR3 protein: CAWSIQGAHEKLFF

V gene: TRBV28
J gene: TRBJ2-7
clone size: NA
D gene: TRBD1
CDR3 DNA: TGTGCCAGCAGTTTGCGTCGCCGGGACAGGGGACTCTACGAGCAGTACTTC
CDR3 protein: CASSLRRRDRGLYEQYF

V gene: TRBV6-1
J gene: TRBJ2-3
clone size: NA
D gene: NA
CDR3 DNA: TGTGCCAGCAGTGAAGGGAGCGCCGCCACAGATACGCAGTATTTT
CDR3 protein: CASSEGSAATDTQYF

V gene: TRBV13
J gene: TRBJ2-7
clone size: NA
D gene: TRBD1
CDR3 DNA: TGTGCCAGCAGCATGGACAGGGACTACGAGCAGTACTTC
CDR3 protein: CASSMDRDYEQYF

V gene: TRBV15
J gene: TRBJ2-4
clone size: NA
D gene: TRBD2
CDR3 DNA: TGTGCCACCACCCATACGGGACTAGCGGGAGGTAAAACCAAAAACATTCAGTACTTC
CDR3 protein: CATTHTGLAGGKTKNIQYF

V gene: TRBV7-8
J gene: TRBJ2-1
clone size: NA
D gene: TRBD1
CDR3 DNA: TGTGCCAGCAGCTTAGAAGCCCCAGGGGGCAGGGCTGAGCAGTTCTTC
CDR3 protein: CASSLEAPGGRAEQFF

V gene: TRBV13
J gene: TRBJ2-7
clone size: NA
D gene: TRBD1
CDR3 DNA: TGTGCCAGCAGTTCCGGGACAGGGTCACCCTACGAGCAGTACTTC
CDR3 protein: CASSSGTGSPYEQYF

V gene: TRBV28
J gene: TRBJ1-6
clone size: NA
D gene: NA
CDR3 DNA: TGTGCCAGCACCATAGGACTGATTAATTCACCCCTCCACTTT
CDR3 protein: CASTIGLINSPLHF

V gene: TRBV19
J gene: TRBJ1-1
clone size: NA
D gene: NA
CDR3 DNA: TGTGCCAGTAGTATTAGTGCGTCCACTGAAGCTTTCTTT
CDR3 protein: CASSISASTEAFF

V gene: TRBV3-1/TRBV3-2
J gene: TRBJ2-7
clone size: few
D gene: TRBD2
CDR3 DNA: TGTGCCAGCAGCCAAGATCTAGCGGAAGCCTACGAGCAGTACTTC
CDR3 protein: CASSQDLAEAYEQYF

V gene: TRBV3-1/TRBV3-2
J gene: TRBJ1-1
clone size: few
D gene: NA
CDR3 DNA: TGTGCCAGCAGCCAAGAAGTCTCCCGAGGAGCTTTCTTT
CDR3 protein: CASSQEVSRGAFF

V gene: TRBV9
J gene: TRBJ2-7
clone size: NA
D gene: NA
CDR3 DNA: TGTGCCAGCAGCGTAGCGGTAGGGAGTTCTTACGAGCAGTACTTC
CDR3 protein: CASSVAVGSSYEQYF

V gene: TRBV4-3
J gene: TRBJ1-1
clone size: NA
D gene: NA
CDR3 DNA: TGCGCCAGCAGCCAAGATGGGGAGGGGAGGTATGGCACTGAAGCTTTCTTT
CDR3 protein: CASSQDGEGRYGTEAFF

V gene: TRBV5-6
J gene: TRBJ1-4
clone size: few
D gene: NA
CDR3 DNA: TGTGCCAGCAGCTTCCGTGCGGGCGGTGAAAAACTGTTTTTT
CDR3 protein: CASSFRAGGEKLFF

V gene: TRBV20-1
J gene: TRBJ2-7
clone size: NA
D gene: NA
CDR3 DNA: TGCAGTGCTAGTTATACCTACGAGCAGTACTTC
CDR3 protein: CSASYTYEQYF

V gene: TRBV5-1
J gene: TRBJ1-1
clone size: once
D gene: TRBD1
CDR3 DNA: TGCGCCAGCAGCGACGGGACAGGGGTGGGGACTGAAGCTTTCTTT
CDR3 protein: CASSDGTGVGTEAFF

V gene: TRBV9
J gene: TRBJ2-3
clone size: NA
D gene: TRBD2
CDR3 DNA: TGTGCCAGCAGCGCGACTAGCGGGAGCGGGGATACGCAGTATTTT
CDR3 protein: CASSATSGSGDTQYF

V gene: TRBV10-1
J gene: TRBJ2-2
clone size: NA
D gene: TRBD1
CDR3 DNA: TGCGCCAGCAGACGGAAAGACAGGGCCAAGGAGCTGTTTTTT
CDR3 protein: CASRRKDRAKELFF

V gene: TRBV19
J gene: TRBJ2-2
clone size: NA
D gene: TRBD1
CDR3 DNA: TGTGCCAGTAGTACTGGGACAGGGACGATCGGGGAGCTGTTTTTT
CDR3 protein: CASSTGTGTIGELFF

V gene: TRBV7-7
J gene: TRBJ2-3
clone size: NA
D gene: NA
CDR3 DNA: TGTGCTAGCAGCTTAAATGGGGGGTCGGATACGCAGTATTTT
CDR3 protein: CASSLNGGSDTQYF

V gene: TRBV28
J gene: TRBJ1-5
clone size: NA
D gene: NA
CDR3 DNA: TGTGCCAGCACCAGAAGGGGGGGCGGTCAGCCCCAGCATTTT
CDR3 protein: CASTRRGGGQPQHF

V gene: TRBV6-5
J gene: TRBJ2-1
clone size: NA
D gene: NA
CDR3 DNA: TGTGCCAGCAGTTACTCAGGAGGGAGGAACAATGAGCAGTTCTTC
CDR3 protein: CASSYSGGRNNEQFF

V gene: TRBV18
J gene: TRBJ1-4
clone size: once
D gene: NA
CDR3 DNA: TGTGCCAGCTCACCAGAGGCATTGATTAATGAAAAACTGTTTTTT
CDR3 protein: CASSPEALINEKLFF

V gene: TRBV21-1
J gene: TRBJ2-5
clone size: NA
D gene: NA
CDR3 DNA: TGTGCCAGCAGCAAAGGTTGTGGGCCAATACTTCAAGAGACCCAGTACTTC
CDR3 protein: CASSKGCGPILQETQYF